The 21 T cell receptor beta chains listed next were all sequenced from one sample in a study of T-cell reconstitution after alpha-beta-depleted transplantation in children. Study observations and caveats: The main origin of T-cell counts and diversity one year after transplant was newly produced T cells.

What these receptors recognize is not known. As it was prepared, the TCRbeta library received unique molecular identifiers. Each CDR3 protein is one row after TCRdb ran MiXCR on the PCR reads. The data contain around 300,000 distinct CDR3 sequences, roughly 7.8% of them singletons. Source: peripheral blood, taken 360 days after TCRalphabeta/CD19-depleted stem cell transplant. These receptors were obtained from a female patient aged 2 to 10 who had a stem cell transplant for Fanconi anemia, so the T cells may come from the graft donor.

The chain couples TRBV6-2 or TRBV6-3 to TRBJ2-4; TRBD1 is a possible D gene (7 bases). The V end lost 6 bases, the J end lost 8 bases, and 23 bases lay between the germline ends. Germline CDR1 reads MNHEY; CDR2 reads SVGEGT. This CDR3 has 16 amino acids. Here the CDR3 DNA reads TGTGCCAGCAGCCGGGCCGGAGGGGGCGCATTGGACATTCAGTACTTC. Translated: CASSRAGGGALDIQYF.

The sample holds many counts of this clonotype. This chain uses TRBV5-5 with TRBJ2-5, with 7 bases fitting TRBD1. CDR3 size: 15 residues. Germline V gives CDR1 SGHKS, CDR2 YYEKEE (reference sequence). V trimming: 3 bases; J trimming: 5 bases; junction bases outside the gene matches: 10. DNA of the CDR3: TGTGCCAGCAGCTCGGGATCGACAGGGTTGGAGACCCAGTACTTC. Protein: CASSSGSTGLETQYF.

DNA of the CDR3: TGCAGTGCCCTACGGACTAGCGGGGAAAACTCCTACAATGAGCAGTTCTTC. As protein: CSALRTSGENSYNEQFF. The genes are TRBV20-1 and TRBJ2-1; 12 bases line up with TRBD2. Germline CDR1 and CDR2: DFQATT and SNEGSKA (reference sequence). The V and J ends lost 6 bases and 0 bases, in that order; junction bases with no gene match: 9. The CDR3 is 17 amino acids.

Ten or more counts support this clonotype. The chain employs TRBV12-3 or TRBV12-4 and TRBJ2-7; D might be TRBD1 or TRBD2, each matching 6 bases. The CDR3 loop spans 13 amino acids. Trimming shortened V by 3 bases and J by 4 bases, and 10 bases separated the two germline ends. CDR3 coding DNA: TGTGCCAGCAGTTTGGACAGCGGGTACGAGCAGTACTTC. It specifies CASSLDSGYEQYF.

This clonotype was observed at least ten times. The rearrangement uses TRBV7-2 and TRBJ1-1; D gene unclear. Per germline, CDR1 SGHTA and CDR2 FQGNSA. The V end lost 7 bases, the J end lost 11 bases, and 20 bases lay between the germline ends. This CDR3 region has 13 residues. As DNA, the CDR3 is TGTGCCAGCACCCCTCTTTGGGCGGCTGGGGCTTTCTTT. This sequence encodes CASTPLWAAGAFF. Full variable domain (remainder filled in from reference TRBV7-2 and TRBJ1-1): GAGVSQSPSNKVTEKGKDVELRCDPISGHTALYWYRQSLGQGLEFLIYFQGNSAPDKSGLPSDRFSAERTGGSVSTLTIQRTQQEDSAVYLCASTPLWAAGAFFGQGTRLTVV.

This clonotype was detected ten times or more. This chain links TRBV6-6 with TRBJ2-7; D is uncertain. Deletions cut 2 bases from V and 6 bases from J, with 11 bases between. The CDR3 is 13 amino acids. The germline V gene has CDR1 MNHNY and CDR2 SVGAGI (reference sequence). The CDR3 DNA reads TGTGCCAGCAGTTACCTGGTCGGTGGCGAGCAGTACGTC. Translation: CASSYLVGGEQYV.

The table lists this clonotype with many counts. The rearrangement joins TRBV4-3 to TRBJ2-1, with a possible D match to TRBD2 (7 bases). V was shortened by 0 bases and J by 8 bases, with 20 bases between the two germline ends. The CDR3 sequence is 17 residues long. Germline CDR1 reads LGHNA; CDR2 reads YSLEER. The CDR3 nucleotides are TGCGCCAGCAGCCAAGATTCCGGGGGGCCTCCTGTGTATGAGCAGTTCTTC. Its protein product is CASSQDSGGPPVYEQFF.

At least ten counts were recorded for this clonotype. The chain combines TRBV20-1 with TRBJ2-1; D assignment may be TRBD1 or TRBD2 (6 bases each). Germline V CDR1 and CDR2: DFQATT, SNEGSKA (reference sequence). This CDR3 comprises 15 residues. V lost 0 bases and J 1 base, leaving 10 bases between the germline ends. CDR3 coding DNA: TGCAGTGCTAGAGATCAGGGGACTTCCTACAATGAGCAGTTCTTC. As protein: CSARDQGTSYNEQFF.

This clonotype was seen more than once but under ten times. The chain is built from TRBV28 and TRBJ1-5; possible D gene TRBD1, 6 bases. Germline-derived CDR1 and CDR2 are MDHEN and SYDVKM. This CDR3 is built from 14 residues. V was cut by 4 bases and J by 9 bases, with 16 bases left in between. The CDR3 region has the DNA TGTGCCAGCAGTTCCCAAGGGGGGCTCGGGCCCCAGCATTTT. Protein sequence: CASSSQGGLGPQHF.

This clonotype was detected ten times or more. The chain joins TRBV3-1 to TRBJ2-3; TRBD2 is a possible D gene (5 bases). V lost 0 bases and J lost 0, with 13 bases in between. Germline CDR1 reads LGHDT; CDR2 reads YNNKEL (reference sequence). CDR3 size: 17 residues. The CDR3 loop is CASSQDPSGESTDTQYF. The CDR3 region has the DNA TGTGCCAGCAGCCAAGATCCATCCGGGGAAAGCACAGATACGCAGTATTTT.

This clonotype was recorded at least ten times. CDR3 loop: CASSYSTTGSHNEQFF. The CDR3 bases are TGTGCCAGCAGTTACTCTACGACAGGGTCCCACAATGAGCAGTTCTTC. The V call is TRBV6-5, the J call TRBJ2-1; 7 bases line up with TRBD1. This CDR3 contains 16 residues. CDR1 MNHEY and CDR2 SVGAGI come from the germline V gene. V was pared by 0 bases and J by 5 bases, with 7 bases of the junction left unmatched.

In its sample, this clonotype was seen many times. The genes are TRBV5-1 and TRBJ2-7; 9 nucleotides match TRBD2. The trim removed 3 bases at V and 2 bases at J, leaving 15 bases unmatched. The germline CDR1 and CDR2 sequences are SGHRS and YFSETQ. The CDR3 totals 18 residues. CDR3 in DNA: TGCGCCAGCAGCTCGGGACTAGCACTAGAGAAAGGGACCTACGAGCAGTACTTC. Translating gives CASSSGLALEKGTYEQYF.

The chain links TRBV7-8 to TRBJ2-2; 14 nucleotides match TRBD2. The CDR3 covers 17 residues. The trim removed 5 bases at V and 6 bases at J, leaving 8 bases unmatched. In germline, CDR1 is SGHVS, CDR2 FQNEAQ. This CDR3 reads CASSGLAGGLGAGELFF. For the CDR3, the DNA is TGTGCCAGCAGCGGACTAGCGGGGGGCTTAGGCGCCGGGGAGCTGTTTTTT.

This clonotype was seen at least ten times. V is TRBV5-1 and J is TRBJ1-1; possibly TRBD1 for D (6 bases). The CDR3 consists of 14 residues. V lost 4 bases and J lost 0, with 10 bases in between. CDR1 and CDR2 (germline): SGHRS, YFSETQ. CDR3 DNA sequence: TGCGCCAGCAGCGCGGGACAATTGAACACTGAAGCTTTCTTT. This sequence encodes CASSAGQLNTEAFF. Variable domain in full (rest from reference TRBV5-1 and TRBJ1-1): KAGVTQTPRYLIKTRGQQVTLSCSPISGHRSVSWYQQTPGQGLQFLFEYFSETQRNKGNFPGRFSGRQFSNSRSEMNVSTLELGDSALYLCASSAGQLNTEAFFGQGTRLTVV.

This clonotype appeared many times. This chain links TRBV7-2 with TRBJ2-1; TRBD2 matches at 12 bases. Losses at the gene ends were 3 bases for V and 9 bases for J; bases not matched to a gene: 9. CDR1 and CDR2 from the germline V gene are SGHTA and FQGNSA. The CDR3 contains 16 residues. In DNA, the CDR3 is TGTGCCAGCAGCTTGAGACTAGCGGGGGCGAGTGGTGAGCAGTTCTTC. Its protein is CASSLRLAGASGEQFF.

This clonotype has a count of ten or more. This sequence joins TRBV20-1 and TRBJ1-6; maybe TRBD1 (5 bases). V dropped 3 bases and J dropped 7 bases, with 16 bases sitting between them. In germline, CDR1 is DFQATT, CDR2 SNEGSKA (reference sequence). This CDR3 is 15 amino acids long. CDR3 sequence reads: CSARDVPGGNSPLHF. DNA for the CDR3: TGCAGTGCTAGGGACGTCCCCGGGGGAAATTCACCCCTCCACTTT.

This clonotype has a count of ten or more. The V call is TRBV6-6, the J call TRBJ1-2; D is undetermined. The V end lost 8 bases, the J end lost 2 bases, and 6 bases lay between the germline ends. CDR3 size: 11 residues. CDR1 is MNHNY and CDR2 is SVGAGI in the germline V gene (reference sequence). The CDR3 DNA sequence: TGTGCCAGCGGCGGAAACTATGGCTACACCTTC. Encoded protein: CASGGNYGYTF.

This clonotype was recorded at least ten times. CDR3 residues: CASTRGLTYEQYF. In nucleotides, the CDR3 is TGTGCCAGCACCCGGGGGCTAACCTACGAGCAGTACTTC. The chain joins TRBV6-5 to TRBJ2-7; D tentatively fits TRBD1 or TRBD2 (6 bases each). In germline, CDR1 is MNHEY, CDR2 SVGAGI. The V gene lost 7 bases and the J gene lost 2 bases, with 12 bases spanning the gap. CDR3 length: 13 amino acids.

This clonotype was seen a single time. The V and J genes are TRBV28 and TRBJ1-6, with 9 bases aligning to TRBD1. Per germline, CDR1 MDHEN and CDR2 SYDVKM. The ends lost 2 bases at V and 0 bases at J; junction bases unmatched: 5. CDR3 length: 18 amino acids. The CDR3 bases are TGTGCCAGCAGTTTAACAGGGGGCGCGGGCTCCTATAATTCACCCCTCCACTTT. Its protein product is CASSLTGGAGSYNSPLHF.

This clonotype was observed at least ten times. The chain is built from TRBV10-3 and TRBJ2-2; 9 nucleotides match TRBD2. With 8 bases clipped from V and 5 bases from J, the junction kept 6 bases outside the gene matches. Germline values: CDR1 ENHRY, CDR2 SYGVKD. The CDR3 consists of 14 residues. CDR3 protein: CAIRGTSGTGELFF. As DNA, the CDR3 is TGTGCCATCCGGGGAACTAGCGGGACCGGGGAGCTGTTTTTT.

A few counts support this clonotype. Since no conserved phenylalanine or tryptophan closes the CDR3, a read error is the likely cause. The chain has TRBV29-1 and TRBJ2-7; 7 nucleotides match TRBD2. CDR1 SQVTM and CDR2 ANQGSEA come from the germline V gene. CDR3 length equals 14 residues. The V gene end was trimmed by 3 bases and the J gene end by 6 bases; junction bases not matched to a gene: 11. This CDR3 reads CSVDTGQGGSEQYS. CDR3 coding DNA: TGCAGCGTTGATACCGGGCAGGGAGGGTCCGAGCAGTACTCC.